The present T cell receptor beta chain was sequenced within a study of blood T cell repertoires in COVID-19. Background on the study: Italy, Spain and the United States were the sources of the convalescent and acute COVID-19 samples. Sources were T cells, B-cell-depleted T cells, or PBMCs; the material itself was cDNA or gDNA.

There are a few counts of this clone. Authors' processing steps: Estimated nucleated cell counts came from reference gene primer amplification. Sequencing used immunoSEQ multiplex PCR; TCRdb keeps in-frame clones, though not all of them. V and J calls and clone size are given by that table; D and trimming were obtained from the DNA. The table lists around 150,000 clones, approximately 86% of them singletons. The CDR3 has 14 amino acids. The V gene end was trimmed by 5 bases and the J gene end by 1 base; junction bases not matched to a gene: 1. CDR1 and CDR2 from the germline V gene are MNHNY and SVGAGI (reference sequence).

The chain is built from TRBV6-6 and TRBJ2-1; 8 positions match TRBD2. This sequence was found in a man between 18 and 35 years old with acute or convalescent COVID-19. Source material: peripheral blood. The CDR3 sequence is CASSAGGSYNEQFF. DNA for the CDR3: TGTGCCAGCAGTGCGGGGGGATCCTACAATGAGCAGTTCTTC.